What follows are 29 T cell receptor beta chains derived from one specimen sequenced in a study of CD8+ T cells in alopecia areata. RNA, once extracted, was reverse transcribed into cDNA for use as the sequencing template. Assay used: immunoSEQ multiplex PCR; TCRdb lists only in-frame clones, some missing. The data show approximately 280,000 clones, with roughly 64% seen just once and about 1.7% held by the top ten. Treatment of the sample: oral pan-JAK inhibitor, 5-10 mg twice daily. The sample consisted of CD4+ T cells sorted from blood, taken at week 24, from a patient treated with tofacitinib. Receptor source: a human donor with alopecia areata.

V gene TRBV7-2 combines with J gene TRBJ1-1; tentative D call: TRBD1 (6 bases). This CDR3 contains 12 residues. V dropped 1 base and J dropped 10 bases, with 10 bases sitting between them. Germline CDR1 reads SGHTA; CDR2 reads FQGNSA. The CDR3 DNA sequence: TGTGCCAGCAGCTTAGACAGGGTTAGAGCTTTCTTT. Amino acids: CASSLDRVRAFF.

Here the CDR3 reads CASSLGLQRRQETQYF. The CDR3 DNA reads TGCGCCAGCAGCTTAGGGCTTCAGAGAAGACAAGAGACCCAGTACTTC. V and J are TRBV5-1 and TRBJ2-5; D is ambiguous. V lost 2 bases, J lost 2 bases, and 16 bases lay in between. Per germline, CDR1 SGHRS and CDR2 YFSETQ. CDR3 size: 16 residues.

This chain links TRBV29-1 with TRBJ2-5; no firm D call. The CDR3 contains 12 residues. Deletions cut 4 bases from V and 5 bases from J, with 11 bases between. CDR1 is SQVTM, CDR2 ANQGSEA, per germline. The CDR3 DNA sequence: TGCAGCGTTGCCCATCCGGCGGAGACCCAGTACTTC. Residues: CSVAHPAETQYF.

This clone came up once. V is TRBV30 and J is TRBJ1-1; D perhaps matches TRBD1 (6 bases). Per germline, CDR1 GTSNPN and CDR2 SVGIG (reference sequence). Trimming left V 4 bases short and J 8 bases short, with 17 bases between. The CDR3 loop spans 13 amino acids. The CDR3 spells CAWNLQGSSEAFF. As DNA, the CDR3 is TGTGCCTGGAATCTTCAGGGGAGTTCCGAAGCTTTCTTT.

The chain recombines TRBV5-6 with TRBJ1-5; no clear D. The length of the CDR3 is 15 residues. CDR1 is SGHDT and CDR2 is YYEEEE in the germline V gene. V gave up 1 base and J gave up 6 bases, with 14 bases separating them. The CDR3 loop is CASSLQGRVFQPQHF. CDR3 bases: TGTGCCAGCAGCTTGCAAGGGAGAGTGTTTCAGCCCCAGCATTTT.

The chain uses TRBV19 and TRBJ1-5; 8 nucleotides line up with TRBD1. The CDR3 loop spans 12 amino acids. Germline CDR1 LNHDA, CDR2 SQIVND (reference sequence). The ends lost 7 bases at V and 9 bases at J; junction bases unmatched: 5. The CDR3 DNA reads as TGTGCCAGTACCCAGGGGGCTCGGCCCCAGCATTTT. The encoded protein is CASTQGARPQHF.

This clone appeared a few times. V and J are TRBV7-8 and TRBJ1-6; maybe TRBD1 (6 bases). CDR1 and CDR2 (germline): SGHVS, FQNEAQ. Between the trimmed V and J ends, which lost 4 bases and 6 bases, there was a span of 16 bases. The CDR3 runs 16 residues. This CDR3 reads CASSYPVGQFNSPLHF. The CDR3 coding sequence is TGTGCCAGCAGCTACCCCGTCGGACAGTTTAATTCACCCCTCCACTTT.

The chain has TRBV29-1 and TRBJ2-3; D is uncertain. The V and J ends lost 4 bases and 2 bases respectively, with 10 bases between them. The CDR3 consists of 13 residues. Per the germline V gene, CDR1 is SQVTM and CDR2 is ANQGSEA. CDR3 protein: CSVGLMHTDTQYF. The CDR3 DNA reads TGCAGCGTTGGCCTCATGCACACAGATACGCAGTATTTT.

The chain recombines TRBV25-1 with TRBJ2-7; D may be TRBD2 (6 bases). Trimming removed 6 bases from V and 4 bases from J, with 16 bases in between. CDR1 MGHDK and CDR2 SYGVNS come from the germline V gene. This CDR3 region has 14 residues. The CDR3 loop reads CASSRAGSLYEQYF. The CDR3 nucleotides are TGTGCCAGCAGCCGGGCGGGGTCACTTTACGAGCAGTACTTC.

This chain joins TRBV28 and TRBJ2-7; the D gene could be TRBD1 or TRBD2 (5 bases each). CDR1 is MDHEN, CDR2 SYDVKM, per germline. Deletions cut 4 bases from V and 2 bases from J, with 12 bases between. The CDR3 sequence is 14 residues long. In DNA, the CDR3 is TGTGCCAGCAGTTCCTCCTCGGGGCCCTACGAGCAGTACTTC. This codes for CASSSSSGPYEQYF.

The rearrangement uses TRBV29-1 and TRBJ2-3, with D perhaps TRBD2 (5 bases). Germline V gene sequence: CDR1 SQVTM, CDR2 ANQGSEA. With 7 bases removed from V and 0 bases from J, the gap between germline ends came to 20 bases. The CDR3 is made up of 16 amino acids. DNA of the CDR3: TGCAGCGCCACAATTAGGTCCGGGGATAGCACAGATACGCAGTATTTT. This translates into CSATIRSGDSTDTQYF.

CDR3 nucleotide sequence: TGTGCCTGGAGTGTCCCGGGACAGGCGAACTATGGCTACACCTTC. The encoded protein is CAWSVPGQANYGYTF. This rearrangement joins TRBV30 to TRBJ1-2; 8 nucleotides match TRBD1. V was pared by 0 bases and J by 2 bases, with 5 bases of the junction left unmatched. CDR1 and CDR2 from the germline V gene are GTSNPN and SVGIG (reference sequence). The CDR3 is 15 amino acids.

This clone was observed a handful of times. The chain uses TRBV21-1 and TRBJ2-1; the table's TRBD2 call for D was not verified on the DNA. TRBV21-1 is classified as a pseudogene. The CDR3 extends over 13 amino acids. The CDR3: CALPAEGYNEQFF. The CDR3 region has the DNA TGTGCCCTACCCGCGGAGGGGTACAATGAGCAGTTCTTC.

This clone was seen repeatedly, ten times or more. The sample holds other DNA sequences that translate to the same CDR3. The chain uses TRBV18 and TRBJ2-5; D unclear. Germline V lookup: CDR1 KGHSH, CDR2 LQKENI. Trimming cost V 1 base and J 4 bases, with 4 bases left between them. The CDR3 covers 12 residues. CDR3 nucleotide sequence: TGTGCCAGCTCACCACGAGGAGAGACCCAGTACTTC. This sequence encodes CASSPRGETQYF.

This clone turned up a few times. The genes are TRBV29-1 and TRBJ2-1; 9 positions agree with TRBD1. CDR1 and CDR2 from the germline V gene are SQVTM and ANQGSEA. Germline trimming cut 5 bases from V and 2 bases from J; bases unmatched to any gene: 1. The CDR3 covers 13 residues. This CDR3 reads CSVRQGAYNEQFF. As DNA, the CDR3 is TGCAGCGTTAGACAGGGGGCCTACAATGAGCAGTTCTTC.

The V and J genes are TRBV2 and TRBJ1-1; D is uncertain. This CDR3 comprises 15 residues. V gave up 8 bases and J gave up 0 bases, with 16 bases separating them. The germline V gene has CDR1 SNHLY and CDR2 FYNNEI. CDR3 sequence: CASLPRAEVNTEAFF. CDR3 coding DNA: TGTGCCAGCCTGCCCCGGGCCGAGGTGAACACTGAAGCTTTCTTT.

Written as DNA, the CDR3 is TGCAGCGTTGCCGGTCCTTCGCGGGGCACCGGGGAGCTGTTTTTT. It yields the protein CSVAGPSRGTGELFF. The chain combines TRBV29-1 with TRBJ2-2; TRBD2 might be the D (6 bases). The length of the CDR3 is 15 residues. V was pared by 4 bases and J by 4 bases, with 16 bases between. Germline CDR1 and CDR2: SQVTM and ANQGSEA.

V is TRBV5-4 and J is TRBJ2-1; D remains unclear. CDR3 length: 11 residues. V lost 3 bases and J 3 bases, leaving 1 base between the germline ends. The germline gives CDR1 SGHNT, CDR2 YYREEE (reference sequence). CDR3 region: CASSYYNEQFF. The CDR3 nucleotides are TGTGCCAGCAGCTACTACAATGAGCAGTTCTTC.

The genes are TRBV20-1 and TRBJ2-5; 7 bases match TRBD2. Germline V gives CDR1 DFQATT, CDR2 SNEGSKA (reference sequence). CDR3 size: 11 residues. The CDR3, as DNA: TGCAGCGGGACTACCGGGAAGACCCAGTACTTC. Its translation is CSGTTGKTQYF.

This clone was seen a few times. The CDR3 coding sequence is TGCAGCGTCTCCGGGACAGGGGGTTCCAACTATGGCTACACCTTC. This codes for CSVSGTGGSNYGYTF. V usage is TRBV29-1 and J usage is TRBJ1-2; 11 nucleotides match TRBD1. The CDR3 totals 15 residues. CDR1 and CDR2 (germline): SQVTM, ANQGSEA. After removal of 6 bases from V and 2 bases from J, the junction contained 8 bases not matched to a gene.

This chain connects TRBV30 to TRBJ2-5, with 8 bases lining up with TRBD2. Trimming took 2 bases from V and 2 from J; bases not matched to a gene: 4. CDR1 is GTSNPN, CDR2 SVGIG, per germline (reference sequence). This CDR3 contains 14 residues. The CDR3 reads CAWSRTSGQETQYF. The CDR3 DNA follows: TGTGCCTGGAGTAGAACTAGCGGTCAAGAGACCCAGTACTTC. The entire variable domain, with the rest obtained from reference TRBV30 and TRBJ2-5, is as follows: SQTIHQWPATLVQPVGSPLSLECTVEGTSNPNLYWYRQAAGRGLQLLFYSVGIGQISSEVPQNLSASRPQDRQFILSSKKLLLSDSGFYLCAWSRTSGQETQYFGPGTRLLVL.

The chain links TRBV4-3 to TRBJ2-1; 13 bases fit TRBD2. This CDR3 comprises 19 residues. Germline V gene lookup returns CDR1 LGHNA and CDR2 YSLEER. J was trimmed by 0 bases and V by 3 bases; bases with no gene match: 8. The CDR3 region is CASSQLTSGGYASYNEQFF. Written as DNA, the CDR3 is TGCGCCAGCAGCCAGTTGACTAGCGGGGGGTACGCCTCCTACAATGAGCAGTTCTTC.

J is TRBJ1-2 and V is TRBV30; D may be TRBD1 (6 bases). This CDR3 contains 13 residues. The germline CDR1 and CDR2 sequences are GTSNPN and SVGIG (reference sequence). Between the trimmed V and J ends, which lost 4 bases and 4 bases, there was a span of 13 bases. CDR3 nucleotides: TGTGCCTGGATACGAGGGGGAGTCTATGGCTACACCTTC. Protein product: CAWIRGGVYGYTF.

The rearrangement uses TRBV4-1 and TRBJ1-5; maybe TRBD1 (5 bases). CDR3 length equals 13 residues. Germline assignment: CDR1 MGHRA and CDR2 YSYEKL. Between the trimmed V and J ends, which lost 0 bases and 13 bases, there was a span of 13 bases. The CDR3 reads CASSQDIRQGQHF. CDR3 coding DNA: TGCGCCAGCAGCCAAGATATCCGGCAGGGACAGCATTTT.

The chain is built from TRBV2 and TRBJ1-1; TRBD1 matches at 7 bases. The CDR3 is 13 residues long. The trim removed 6 bases at V and 1 base at J, leaving 2 bases unmatched. Germline V gives CDR1 SNHLY, CDR2 FYNNEI. Here the CDR3 reads CASRTGPNTEAFF. DNA of the CDR3: TGTGCCAGCAGGACAGGGCCGAACACTGAAGCTTTCTTT.

The chain is built from TRBV7-9 and TRBJ1-5; 11 bases agree with TRBD1. Looked up from germline, CDR1 is SEHNR and CDR2 is FQNEAQ (reference sequence). The CDR3 totals 15 residues. V lost 6 bases, J lost 2 bases, and 3 bases stayed unmatched. DNA for the CDR3: TGTGCCAGCAGTCGGGGACAGGGGGGCAATCAGCCCCAGCATTTT. Its translation: CASSRGQGGNQPQHF.

This clone was observed at least ten times. The chain joins TRBV28 to TRBJ2-6, with D perhaps matching TRBD1 (6 bases). Germline lookup yields CDR1 MDHEN and CDR2 SYDVKM. The CDR3 sequence is 15 residues long. The V end lost 5 bases, the J end lost 4 bases, and 12 bases lay between the germline ends. CDR3 sequence reads: CASSPQGSGANVLTF. CDR3 bases: TGTGCCAGCAGTCCTCAGGGGTCAGGGGCCAACGTCCTGACTTTC. Together with reference TRBV28 and TRBJ2-6, the CDR3 gives the full variable domain: DVKVTQSSRYLVKRTGEKVFLECVQDMDHENMFWYRQDPGLGLRLIYFSYDVKMKEKGDIPEGYSVSREKKERFSLILESASTNQTSMYLCASSPQGSGANVLTFGAGSRLTVL.

The sample holds a few counts of this clone. Other DNA sequences in this sample translate to the same CDR3. J is TRBJ2-2 and V is TRBV30; D is undetermined. CDR1 and CDR2 (germline): GTSNPN, SVGIG (reference sequence). V shed 4 bases and J shed 1 base, with 4 bases lying between them. This CDR3 region has 12 residues. The CDR3 sequence: CAWTENTGELFF. The CDR3 nucleotides are TGTGCCTGGACAGAGAACACCGGGGAGCTGTTTTTT. The full variable domain, in which reference TRBV30 and TRBJ2-2 provide the parts outside the CDR3, is SQTIHQWPATLVQPVGSPLSLECTVEGTSNPNLYWYRQAAGRGLQLLFYSVGIGQISSEVPQNLSASRPQDRQFILSSKKLLLSDSGFYLCAWTENTGELFFGEGSRLTVL.

This sequence joins TRBV30 and TRBJ1-1; D may be TRBD1 (6 bases). Trimming removed 3 bases from V and 1 base from J, with 9 bases in between. The CDR3 runs to 13 residues. Germline values: CDR1 GTSNPN, CDR2 SVGIG (reference sequence). In DNA, the CDR3 is TGTGCCTGGAGAGGGGGACGGAACACTGAAGCTTTCTTT. Translated: CAWRGGRNTEAFF.